These T cell receptor beta chains were read from a single sample in a study of shared clonotypes between healthy human individuals. Produced via immunoSEQ multiplex PCR; TCRdb's table is partial and in-frame only. The sample includes millions of clones, about 92% of them seen just once. The sequencing input was naive CD4+ T cells sorted from blood. Receptors originate from a man between 18 and 35 years old in good health. The CDR3 runs from the conserved cysteine through the conserved F or W. The order of the fields is V gene, J gene, D gene, clone size, CDR3 DNA, CDR3 protein. A D gene is named only where the DNA matches it firmly. Clone size is stated in some rows and not others, as once, few, many or a class when expanded.

v_gene: TRBV5-1
j_gene: TRBJ1-6
d_gene: -
abundance: -
CDR3nt: TGCGCCAGCAGCTTGGATGTAACGAATTCACCCCTCCACTTT
CDR3aa: CASSLDVTNSPLHF

v_gene: TRBV5-1
j_gene: TRBJ1-4
d_gene: -
abundance: -
CDR3nt: TGCGCCAGCAGCTCAGAGAAGGGTAATGAAAAACTGTTTTTT
CDR3aa: CASSSEKGNEKLFF

v_gene: TRBV6-5
j_gene: TRBJ1-3
d_gene: -
abundance: -
CDR3nt: TGTGCCAGCGCTTTGGCGGACACCATATATTTT
CDR3aa: CASALADTIYF

v_gene: TRBV9
j_gene: TRBJ2-1
d_gene: TRBD1
abundance: -
CDR3nt: TGTGCCAGCAGCGTATGGGACAGGCCGAATGATGAGCAGTTCTTC
CDR3aa: CASSVWDRPNDEQFF

v_gene: TRBV9
j_gene: TRBJ1-3
d_gene: -
abundance: -
CDR3nt: TGTGCCAGCAGCGTAGAGTCCTCTGGAAACACCATATATTTT
CDR3aa: CASSVESSGNTIYF

v_gene: TRBV6-6
j_gene: TRBJ1-3
d_gene: -
abundance: -
CDR3nt: TGTGCCAGCAGTTCTGGAAGCTCTGGAAACACCATATATTTT
CDR3aa: CASSSGSSGNTIYF

v_gene: TRBV6-1
j_gene: TRBJ2-7
d_gene: TRBD1
abundance: -
CDR3nt: TGTGCCAGCAGTGAATCTCCCGGGACAGGATACGAGCAGTACTTC
CDR3aa: CASSESPGTGYEQYF

v_gene: TRBV6-5
j_gene: TRBJ1-5
d_gene: -
abundance: -
CDR3nt: TGTGCCAGCAGTGAAATCCAGCCCCAGCATTTT
CDR3aa: CASSEIQPQHF

v_gene: TRBV27
j_gene: TRBJ2-1
d_gene: TRBD2
abundance: -
CDR3nt: TGTGCCAGCAGTCTATTAGGTCTAGCGGCCCATGAGCAGTTCTTC
CDR3aa: CASSLLGLAAHEQFF

v_gene: TRBV28
j_gene: TRBJ2-5
d_gene: -
abundance: -
CDR3nt: TGTGCCAGCAGCTCCTTCCCGGGACCGATGTACCAAGAGACCCAGTACTTC
CDR3aa: CASSSFPGPMYQETQYF

v_gene: TRBV18
j_gene: TRBJ2-2
d_gene: TRBD1
abundance: once
CDR3nt: TGTGCCAGCTCTCACCGGGACAGGGTGAACACCGGGGAGCTGTTTTTT
CDR3aa: CASSHRDRVNTGELFF

v_gene: TRBV30
j_gene: TRBJ2-1
d_gene: -
abundance: few
CDR3nt: TGTGCCTGGAGCCGGCGGGCGTCCTACAATGAGCAGTTCTTC
CDR3aa: CAWSRRASYNEQFF

v_gene: TRBV6-1
j_gene: TRBJ1-5
d_gene: -
abundance: -
CDR3nt: TGTGCCAGCCAGGGGTGGAATCAGCCCCAGCATTTT
CDR3aa: CASQGWNQPQHF

v_gene: TRBV5-4
j_gene: TRBJ2-7
d_gene: TRBD1
abundance: -
CDR3nt: TGTGCCAGCAGCTTGCCGCAGGGGGCCTCTAGTGAGCAGTACTTC
CDR3aa: CASSLPQGASSEQYF

v_gene: TRBV4-1
j_gene: TRBJ1-2
d_gene: TRBD1
abundance: -
CDR3nt: TGCGCCAGCAGCCGATCTCAACAGGGGCAAAATGGCTACACCTTC
CDR3aa: CASSRSQQGQNGYTF

v_gene: TRBV6-5
j_gene: TRBJ2-1
d_gene: -
abundance: -
CDR3nt: TGTGCCAGCAGGGCAAACTATGAGCAGTTCTTC
CDR3aa: CASRANYEQFF

v_gene: TRBV11-2
j_gene: TRBJ1-1
d_gene: TRBD1
abundance: -
CDR3nt: TGTGCCAGCAGCGGACAGGTGGACACTGAAGCTTTCTTT
CDR3aa: CASSGQVDTEAFF

v_gene: TRBV18
j_gene: TRBJ2-7
d_gene: -
abundance: -
CDR3nt: TGTGCCAGCTCACCAAAATCCGGACAGTCCTACGAGCAGTACTTC
CDR3aa: CASSPKSGQSYEQYF

v_gene: TRBV19
j_gene: TRBJ2-1
d_gene: TRBD1
abundance: -
CDR3nt: TGTGCCAGTAGTCAACCGGGACAGGGCCTCCTAGAGCAGTTCTTC
CDR3aa: CASSQPGQGLLEQFF

v_gene: TRBV2
j_gene: TRBJ2-1
d_gene: TRBD1
abundance: -
CDR3nt: TGTGCCAGCTTGACAGGGGTCTTTTACGATGAGCAGTTCTTC
CDR3aa: CASLTGVFYDEQFF

v_gene: TRBV5-4
j_gene: TRBJ1-6
d_gene: TRBD1
abundance: -
CDR3nt: TGTACCAGCAGCTTGGACAGGGCGGGGAATTCACCCCTCCACTTT
CDR3aa: CTSSLDRAGNSPLHF

v_gene: TRBV7-7
j_gene: TRBJ2-7
d_gene: TRBD1
abundance: -
CDR3nt: TGTGCTAGCAGCGCAGGACAGGGTGCCTACGAGCAGTACTTC
CDR3aa: CASSAGQGAYEQYF

v_gene: TRBV28
j_gene: TRBJ1-6
d_gene: -
abundance: -
CDR3nt: TGTGCCAGCACTAGGGGGAGGAATTCACCCCTCCACTTT
CDR3aa: CASTRGRNSPLHF

v_gene: TRBV27
j_gene: TRBJ1-2
d_gene: -
abundance: few
CDR3nt: TGTGCCAGCAGTTCGACCGGGCCAGACTATGGCTACACCTTC
CDR3aa: CASSSTGPDYGYTF

v_gene: TRBV5-1
j_gene: TRBJ2-5
d_gene: TRBD2
abundance: -
CDR3nt: TGCGCCAGCCGTCGAGGGCCTAGCGGGGGAACCACGGAGACCCAGTACTTC
CDR3aa: CASRRGPSGGTTETQYF

v_gene: TRBV5-1
j_gene: TRBJ2-5
d_gene: -
abundance: -
CDR3nt: TGCGCCAGCAGCTCCCTTAGTGGTGAGGAGACCCAGTACTTC
CDR3aa: CASSSLSGEETQYF

v_gene: TRBV4-1
j_gene: TRBJ1-5
d_gene: TRBD1
abundance: -
CDR3nt: TGCGCCAGCAGCCCCGGACAGGGCTTTCAGCCCCAGCATTTT
CDR3aa: CASSPGQGFQPQHF

v_gene: TRBV15
j_gene: TRBJ2-3
d_gene: TRBD2
abundance: -
CDR3nt: TGTGCCACCAGCAGAGATGGGACTAGCGGGACAGATACGCAGTATTTT
CDR3aa: CATSRDGTSGTDTQYF

v_gene: TRBV10-3
j_gene: TRBJ1-1
d_gene: TRBD1
abundance: -
CDR3nt: TGTGCCATCAGCGGGACAGGTGCTGAAGCTTTCTTT
CDR3aa: CAISGTGAEAFF

v_gene: TRBV2
j_gene: TRBJ1-6
d_gene: -
abundance: few
CDR3nt: TGTGCCAGCAGTATAGGGCGGAATAATTCACCCCTCCACTTT
CDR3aa: CASSIGRNNSPLHF

v_gene: TRBV18
j_gene: TRBJ2-7
d_gene: -
abundance: -
CDR3nt: TGTGCCAGCTCACCGGGATCCTACGAGCAGTACTTC
CDR3aa: CASSPGSYEQYF

v_gene: TRBV7-9
j_gene: TRBJ1-6
d_gene: TRBD1
abundance: -
CDR3nt: TGTGCCAGCAGACCCGGGACAGACAATTCACCCCTCCACTTT
CDR3aa: CASRPGTDNSPLHF

v_gene: TRBV5-4
j_gene: TRBJ2-2
d_gene: TRBD1
abundance: -
CDR3nt: TGTGCCAGCAGCTCTGTGACAGGGTCCATGAACACCGGGGAGCTGTTTTTT
CDR3aa: CASSSVTGSMNTGELFF

v_gene: TRBV2
j_gene: TRBJ2-7
d_gene: -
abundance: few
CDR3nt: TGTGCCAGTCGGTCCAACTACGAGCAGTACTTC
CDR3aa: CASRSNYEQYF

v_gene: TRBV9
j_gene: TRBJ1-3
d_gene: -
abundance: -
CDR3nt: TGTGCCAGCAGCGTATTGGACGGATCCTCTGGAAACACCATATATTTT
CDR3aa: CASSVLDGSSGNTIYF

v_gene: TRBV5-1
j_gene: TRBJ1-6
d_gene: -
abundance: few
CDR3nt: TGCGCCAGCAGCTTGGACCCGACTCGGAATTCACCCCTCCACTTT
CDR3aa: CASSLDPTRNSPLHF

v_gene: TRBV27
j_gene: TRBJ2-7
d_gene: -
abundance: -
CDR3nt: TGTGCCAGCAGTCGGGACACGACCTACGAGCAGTACTTC
CDR3aa: CASSRDTTYEQYF

v_gene: TRBV5-4
j_gene: TRBJ2-7
d_gene: TRBD2
abundance: -
CDR3nt: TGTGCCAGCGGTTACGGCGGGAGGGCCTTGTCCTACGAGCAGTACTTC
CDR3aa: CASGYGGRALSYEQYF

v_gene: TRBV10-3
j_gene: TRBJ2-1
d_gene: TRBD1
abundance: -
CDR3nt: TGTGCCACTCAGAACGGACAGGGTCATAGTCAGTTCTTC
CDR3aa: CATQNGQGHSQFF

v_gene: TRBV10-3
j_gene: TRBJ2-5
d_gene: -
abundance: -
CDR3nt: TGTGCCATCAGTGAGCTAGCGTCCCAAGAGACCCAGTACTTC
CDR3aa: CAISELASQETQYF

v_gene: TRBV30
j_gene: TRBJ2-2
d_gene: -
abundance: few
CDR3nt: TGTGCCTGGAGCGTGAACACCGGGGAGCTGTTTTTT
CDR3aa: CAWSVNTGELFF